Following are 6 T cell receptor beta chains from one sample sequenced in a study of blood T cell repertoires in COVID-19. Only in-frame clones appear in the TCRdb table, and some are missing; sequencing was by immunoSEQ multiplex PCR. The sample yields 100,000 or so clones, around nine tenths seen once. Material for sequencing was peripheral blood. These receptors all stem from a man in his 70s with acute or convalescent COVID-19.

This rearrangement joins TRBV27 to TRBJ2-6; D possibly corresponds to TRBD1 (5 bases). The CDR3 is 15 amino acids. Germline V lookup: CDR1 MNHEY, CDR2 SMNVEV (reference sequence). Trimming took off 3 bases at V and 4 bases at J, with 10 bases between the two ends. CDR3 bases: TGTGCCAGCAGTTTCGGTGGGGCGGGGGCCAACGTCCTGACTTTC. It encodes CASSFGGAGANVLTF. Filled out from reference TRBV27 and TRBJ2-6, the complete variable domain reads EAQVTQNPRYLITVTGKKLTVTCSQNMNHEYMSWYRQDPGLGLRQIYYSMNVEVTDKGDVPEGYKVSRKEKRNFPLILESPSPNQTSLYFCASSFGGAGANVLTFGAGSRLTVL.

V gene TRBV4-2 combines with J gene TRBJ1-1, with D unresolved. CDR1 LGHNA and CDR2 YNFKEQ come from the germline V gene. The CDR3 is 16 residues long. V shed 0 bases and J shed 4 bases, with 15 bases lying between them. The chain's CDR3 is CASSQDPGFGGTEAFF. The CDR3 nucleotides are TGTGCCAGCAGCCAAGATCCGGGCTTCGGAGGCACTGAAGCTTTCTTT.

This clone came up a few times. The chain employs TRBV7-2 and TRBJ2-1, with a weak D call TRBD2 (6 bases). Germline V gene sequence: CDR1 SGHTA, CDR2 FQGNSA. Trimming cost V 0 bases and J 5 bases, with 8 bases left between them. This CDR3 comprises 14 residues. The CDR3 sequence: CASSLAGGNNEQFF. The CDR3 DNA reads TGTGCCAGCAGCTTAGCGGGAGGAAACAATGAGCAGTTCTTC.

The chain joins TRBV11-3 to TRBJ2-2, with 9 bases lining up with TRBD2. Germline lookup yields CDR1 SGHNT and CDR2 YENEEA. The J segment lost 2 bases and the V segment lost 1 base, leaving 2 bases of the junction unmatched. The CDR3 spans 16 residues. CDR3 coding DNA: TGTGCCAGCAGCTTAGGACTAGCGGTTAACACCGGGGAGCTGTTTTTT. The encoded protein is CASSLGLAVNTGELFF.

This clone was counted a few times. This rearrangement joins TRBV21-1 to TRBJ1-1. TRBV21-1 is classified as a pseudogene. This CDR3 has 15 amino acids. The CDR3, as DNA: TGTGCCAGCAGCAATGAGGGAGGGCTATACACTGAAGCTTTCTTT. As protein: CASSNEGGLYTEAFF.

This chain uses TRBV29-1 with TRBJ1-1; 7 bases agree with TRBD1. Germline CDR1 is SQVTM and CDR2 is ANQGSEA. This CDR3 spans 10 amino acids. V shed 7 bases, J shed 7 bases, and the junction held 3 bases outside the gene matches. The chain's CDR3 is CSGRDSEAFF. CDR3 sequence (DNA): TGCAGCGGACGGGACAGTGAAGCTTTCTTT.